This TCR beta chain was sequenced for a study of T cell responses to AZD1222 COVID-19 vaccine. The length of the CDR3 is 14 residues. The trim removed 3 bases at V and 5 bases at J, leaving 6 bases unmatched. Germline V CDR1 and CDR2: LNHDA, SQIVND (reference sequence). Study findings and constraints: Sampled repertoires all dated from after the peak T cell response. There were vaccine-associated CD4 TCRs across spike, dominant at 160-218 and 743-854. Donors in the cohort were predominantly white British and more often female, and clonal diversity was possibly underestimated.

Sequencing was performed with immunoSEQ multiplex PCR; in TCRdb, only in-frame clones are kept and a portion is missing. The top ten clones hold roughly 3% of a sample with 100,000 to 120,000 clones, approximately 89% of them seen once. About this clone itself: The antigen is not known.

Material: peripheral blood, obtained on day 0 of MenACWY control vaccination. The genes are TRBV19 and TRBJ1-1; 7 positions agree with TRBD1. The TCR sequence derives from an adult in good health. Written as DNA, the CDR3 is TGTGCCAGTAGTATCACAGGGGTGCAGACTGAAGCTTTCTTT. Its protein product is CASSITGVQTEAFF.